This paragraph covers one TCR beta chain sequence. Its specificity is not known. This entry comes from a study of OX40 agonist ivuxolimab in advanced cancers. Points from the study as a whole: It was also the case that some nonresponders had low normalized T-cell clonal expansion.

The data were produced by immunoSEQ multiplex PCR, yet TCRdb's version contains in-frame clones alone and is incomplete. The repertoire holds about 100,000 clones, with around nine tenths as singletons. Drawing of blood for sampling happened at baseline, at cycle 4 day 1, and at cycle 7 day 1. The clonotype was recovered from an adult with an advanced solid tumor such as melanoma, head and neck, liver or kidney cancer. The source material was CD4+ or CD8+ T cells sorted from blood, sampled in a trial of the OX40 agonist ivuxolimab.

CDR3 loop: CASSPRQGMSSGNTIYF. The DNA of the CDR3 is TGTGCCAGCAGTCCGAGACAGGGAATGAGCTCTGGAAACACCATATATTTT. The chain uses TRBV7-9 and TRBJ1-3; 7 bases are a match to TRBD1. Germline CDR1 and CDR2: SEHNR and FQNEAQ (reference sequence). The CDR3 sequence is 17 residues long. V shed 6 bases and J 0 bases; nucleotides not matched to a gene: 11. Complete variable domain (other parts from reference TRBV7-9 and TRBJ1-3): DTGVSQNPRHKITKRGQNVTFRCDPISEHNRLYWYRQTLGQGPEFLTYFQNEAQLEKSRLLSDRFSAERPKGSFSTLEIQRTEQGDSAMYLCASSPRQGMSSGNTIYFGEGSWLTVV.